The TCR beta chain under discussion was sequenced for a study of T cells in Graves' hyperthyroidism and ophthalmopathy. Whole-study findings and limits: Most thyroid clonotypes expanded above 0.001 were also detected in blood. From stable hyperthyroidism, ophthalmopathy was separated by a 13 V-J model.

TCR beta CDR3 sequences were amplified from RNA transcripts. The HTBI set primed first-round TCR CDR3 RT-PCR. MiXCR, run by TCRdb on the multiplex PCR reads, gives a single entry per CDR3 protein. The data hold some 270,000 distinct CDR3 sequences, with roughly 15% observed a single time. The diagnoses drew upon clinical symptoms, serum thyroxine and TRAb, thyroid ultrasound and orbital computed tomography. Fresh peripheral blood, 10 ml, yielded the PBMCs. In the case of this clonotype: What it binds is unknown.

The sequence was collected from a woman aged 40 to 50 with Graves' hyperthyroidism. Specimen: blood.

The CDR3 region is CASSLGLAGGTDTQYF. The CDR3, as DNA: TGCGCCAGCAGCTTGGGACTAGCGGGAGGAACAGATACGCAGTATTTT. This chain joins TRBV5-1 and TRBJ2-3; 13 bases are a match to TRBD2. Germline V CDR1 and CDR2: SGHRS, YFSETQ. There are 16 residues in the CDR3. V lost 0 bases and J lost 3; bases outside the gene matches: 1.